This T cell receptor (beta chain) derives from a study of identical twins. It was template switching that added a universal primer site, and there were unique molecular identifiers on the cDNA. TCRdb independently ran MiXCR on the 5' RACE reads; one entry per CDR3 protein. The sample has some 660,000 distinct CDR3 sequences; roughly 8% are singletons. General study results and limits: Carriage of fewer insertions was seen in abundant cord blood beta clonotypes, whereas memory repertoires showed none. Analyses based on zero insertions could be partly confounded by invariant MAIT and iNKT cells. The study found weaker excess twin sharing in beta out-of-frame sequences.

Comments on this clonotype: Antigen unknown.

The same sample was also used in a study of yellow fever vaccine responses in identical twins.

This clonotype was sampled from a woman aged 18 to 35 in good health. Sequencing used PBMCs.

CDR3 nucleotide sequence: TGTGCCAGCAGCGTAGTCTGGGGGCTCGTGAACACTGAAGCTTTCTTT. Protein: CASSVVWGLVNTEAFF. This sequence joins TRBV9 and TRBJ1-1, with a possible D match to TRBD1 (6 bases). Deletions cut 0 bases from V and 0 bases from J, with 12 bases between. Germline V gene lookup returns CDR1 SGDLS and CDR2 YYNGEE. The CDR3 totals 16 residues.